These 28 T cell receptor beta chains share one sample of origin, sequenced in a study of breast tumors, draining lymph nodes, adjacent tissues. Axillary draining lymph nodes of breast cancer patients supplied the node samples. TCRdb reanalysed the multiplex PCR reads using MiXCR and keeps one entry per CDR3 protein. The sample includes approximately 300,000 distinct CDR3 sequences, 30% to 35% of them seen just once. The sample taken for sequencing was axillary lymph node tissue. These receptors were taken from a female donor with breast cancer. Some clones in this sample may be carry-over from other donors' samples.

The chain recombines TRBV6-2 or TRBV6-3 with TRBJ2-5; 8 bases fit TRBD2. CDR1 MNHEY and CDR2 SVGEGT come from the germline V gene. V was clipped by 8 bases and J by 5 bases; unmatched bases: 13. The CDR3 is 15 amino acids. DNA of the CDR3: TGTGCCAGCTGGAATATAGCGGGAAGTAGGGAGACCCAGTACTTC. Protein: CASWNIAGSRETQYF.

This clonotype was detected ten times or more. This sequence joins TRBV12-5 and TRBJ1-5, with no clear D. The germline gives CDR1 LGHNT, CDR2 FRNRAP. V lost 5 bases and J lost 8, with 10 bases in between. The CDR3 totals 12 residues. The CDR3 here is CASGPPDEPQHF. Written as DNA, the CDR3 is TGTGCTAGTGGTCCCCCCGATGAGCCCCAGCATTTT.

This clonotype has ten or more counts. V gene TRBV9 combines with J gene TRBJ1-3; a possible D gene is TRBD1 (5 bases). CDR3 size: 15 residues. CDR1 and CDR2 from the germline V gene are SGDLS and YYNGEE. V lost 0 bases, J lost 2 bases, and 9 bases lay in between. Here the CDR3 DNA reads TGTGCCAGCAGCGTAGCGGCAGGGACTGGAAACACCATATATTTT. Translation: CASSVAAGTGNTIYF.

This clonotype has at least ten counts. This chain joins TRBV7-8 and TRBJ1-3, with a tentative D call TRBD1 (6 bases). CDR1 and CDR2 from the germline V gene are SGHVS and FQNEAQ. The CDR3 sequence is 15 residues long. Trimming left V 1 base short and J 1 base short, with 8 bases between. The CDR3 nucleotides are TGTGCCAGCAGCTTAGAGAGGGGGTCTGGAAACACCATATATTTT. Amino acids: CASSLERGSGNTIYF.

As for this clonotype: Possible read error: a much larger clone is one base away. Here the CDR3 reads CASSAFSGGETQSF. CDR3 coding DNA: TGTGCCAGCAGCGCGTTCTCAGGGGGCGAGACCCAGTCCTTC. The chain has TRBV9 and TRBJ2-5, with 8 positions matching TRBD1. Germline V gives CDR1 SGDLS, CDR2 YYNGEE. The CDR3 extends over 14 amino acids. Filled out from reference TRBV9 and TRBJ2-5, the complete variable domain reads DSGVTQTPKHLITATGQRVTLRCSPRSGDLSVYWYQQSLDQGLQFLIQYYNGEERAKGNILERFSAQQFPDLHSELNLSSLELGDSALYFCASSAFSGGETQSFGPGTRLLVL.

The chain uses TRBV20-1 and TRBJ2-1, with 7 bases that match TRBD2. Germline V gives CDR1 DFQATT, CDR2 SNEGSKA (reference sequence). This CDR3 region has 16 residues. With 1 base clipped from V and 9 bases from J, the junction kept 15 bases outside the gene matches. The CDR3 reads CSARGERELARGEQFF. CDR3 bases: TGCAGTGCTAGAGGGGAGCGGGAATTAGCTCGGGGTGAGCAGTTCTTC.

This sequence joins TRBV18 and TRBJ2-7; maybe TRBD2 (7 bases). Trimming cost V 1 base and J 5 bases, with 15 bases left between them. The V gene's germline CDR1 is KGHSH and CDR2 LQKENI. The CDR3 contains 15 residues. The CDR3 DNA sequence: TGTGCCAGCTCACCACGGGGGGGCGTCGGGCACGAGCAGTACTTC. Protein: CASSPRGGVGHEQYF.

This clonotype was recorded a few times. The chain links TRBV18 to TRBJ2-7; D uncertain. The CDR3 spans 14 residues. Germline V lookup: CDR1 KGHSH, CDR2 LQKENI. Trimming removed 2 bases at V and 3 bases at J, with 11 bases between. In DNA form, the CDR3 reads TGTGCCAGCTCACCAAGGTCTAGTAACTACGAGCAGTACTTC. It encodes CASSPRSSNYEQYF.

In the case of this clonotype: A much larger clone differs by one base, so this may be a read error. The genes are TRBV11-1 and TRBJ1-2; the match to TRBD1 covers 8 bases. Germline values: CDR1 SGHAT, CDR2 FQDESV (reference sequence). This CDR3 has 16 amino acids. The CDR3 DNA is TGTGCCAGCAGCCGATACACAGGGGGAGGCGACTATGGCTACGCCTTC. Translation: CASSRYTGGGDYGYAF.

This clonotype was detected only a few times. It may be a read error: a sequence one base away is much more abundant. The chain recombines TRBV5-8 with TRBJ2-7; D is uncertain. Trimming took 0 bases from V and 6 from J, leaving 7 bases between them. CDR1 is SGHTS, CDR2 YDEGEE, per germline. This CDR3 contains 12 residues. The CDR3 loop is CASSLDASEQYF. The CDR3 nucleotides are TGTGCCAGCAGCTTGGACGCCTCCGAGCAGTACTTC.

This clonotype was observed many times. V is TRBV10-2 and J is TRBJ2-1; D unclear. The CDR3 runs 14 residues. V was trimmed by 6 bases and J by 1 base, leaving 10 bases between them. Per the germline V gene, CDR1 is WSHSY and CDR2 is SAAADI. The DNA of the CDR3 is TGCGCCAGCAGAAACCCTAGGTCCTACAATGAGCAGTTCTTC. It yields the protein CASRNPRSYNEQFF.

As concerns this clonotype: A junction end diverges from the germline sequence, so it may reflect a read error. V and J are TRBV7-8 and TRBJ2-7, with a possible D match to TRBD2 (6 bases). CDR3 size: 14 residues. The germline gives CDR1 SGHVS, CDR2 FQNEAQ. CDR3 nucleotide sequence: TGTGCCAGCAGTTTAGTTGGGGGGTTCTACGAGCAGTACTTC. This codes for CASSLVGGFYEQYF.

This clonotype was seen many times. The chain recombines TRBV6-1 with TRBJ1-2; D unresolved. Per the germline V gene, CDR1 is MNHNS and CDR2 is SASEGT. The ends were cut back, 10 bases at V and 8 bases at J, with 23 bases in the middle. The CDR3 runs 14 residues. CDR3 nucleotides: TGTGCCACCTACGACGCACCACCCCCTATGGGCTACACCTTC. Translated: CATYDAPPPMGYTF.

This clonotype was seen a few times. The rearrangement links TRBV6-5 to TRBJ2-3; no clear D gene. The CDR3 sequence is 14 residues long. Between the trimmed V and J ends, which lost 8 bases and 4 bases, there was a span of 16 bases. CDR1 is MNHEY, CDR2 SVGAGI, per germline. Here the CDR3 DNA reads TGTGCCAGCGGGCGCGAGTTGGCGGCAGATACGCAGTATTTT. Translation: CASGRELAADTQYF.

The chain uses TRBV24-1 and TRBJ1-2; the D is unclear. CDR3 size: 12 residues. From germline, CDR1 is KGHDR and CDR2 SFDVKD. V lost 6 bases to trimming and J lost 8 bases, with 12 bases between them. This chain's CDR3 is CATSRGIGGYTF. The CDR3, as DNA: TGTGCCACCAGTCGAGGGATCGGAGGCTACACCTTC.

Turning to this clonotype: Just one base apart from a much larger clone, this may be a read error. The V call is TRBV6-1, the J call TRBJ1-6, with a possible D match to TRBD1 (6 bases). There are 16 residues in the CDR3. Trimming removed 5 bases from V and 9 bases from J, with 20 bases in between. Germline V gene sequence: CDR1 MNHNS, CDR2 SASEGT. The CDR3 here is CASSQSYRADSSPLHF. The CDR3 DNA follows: TGTGCCAGCAGTCAATCGTACAGGGCTGACTCTTCACCCCTCCACTTT.

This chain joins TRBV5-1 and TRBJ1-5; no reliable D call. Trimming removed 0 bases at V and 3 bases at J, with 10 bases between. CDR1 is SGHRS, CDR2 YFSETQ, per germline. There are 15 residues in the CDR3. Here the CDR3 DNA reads TGCGCCAGCAGCTTGGGGGGATACGACAATCAGCCCCAGCATTTT. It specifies CASSLGGYDNQPQHF. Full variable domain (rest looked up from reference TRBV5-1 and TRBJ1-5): KAGVTQTPRYLIKTRGQQVTLSCSPISGHRSVSWYQQTPGQGLQFLFEYFSETQRNKGNFPGRFSGRQFSNSRSEMNVSTLELGDSALYLCASSLGGYDNQPQHFGDGTRLSIL.

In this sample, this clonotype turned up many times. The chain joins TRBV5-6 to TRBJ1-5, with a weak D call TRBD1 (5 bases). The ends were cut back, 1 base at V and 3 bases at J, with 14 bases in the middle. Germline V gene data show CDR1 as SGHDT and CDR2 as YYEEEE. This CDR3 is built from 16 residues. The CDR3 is CASSLRGFLANQPQHF. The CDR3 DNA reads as TGTGCCAGCAGCTTGCGGGGGTTCTTAGCCAATCAGCCCCAGCATTTT.

CDR3 sequence (DNA): TGCAGTGCTATAGACGCCGGTAACTATGGCTACACCTTC. Protein: CSAIDAGNYGYTF. The rearrangement joins TRBV20-1 to TRBJ1-2; no clear D gene. V lost 4 bases and J lost 1, with 10 bases in between. Looked up from germline, CDR1 is DFQATT and CDR2 is SNEGSKA (reference sequence). CDR3 size: 13 residues.

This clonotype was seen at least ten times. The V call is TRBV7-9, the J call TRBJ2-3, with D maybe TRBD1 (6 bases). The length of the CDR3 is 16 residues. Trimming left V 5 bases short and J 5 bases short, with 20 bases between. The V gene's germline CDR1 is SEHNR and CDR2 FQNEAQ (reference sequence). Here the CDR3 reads CASSAWTAKLGDTQYF. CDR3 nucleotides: TGTGCCAGCAGCGCATGGACAGCCAAGCTGGGAGATACGCAGTATTTT.

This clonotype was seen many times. This CDR3 is CSARVGLAGVETQYF. CDR3 DNA: TGCAGTGCTAGAGTAGGACTAGCGGGAGTAGAGACCCAGTACTTC. The J gene is TRBJ2-5, the V gene TRBV20-1; 13 nucleotides match TRBD2. This CDR3 is built from 15 residues. Trimming took 1 base from V and 4 from J; bases not matched to a gene: 3. The V gene's germline CDR1 is DFQATT and CDR2 SNEGSKA (reference sequence).

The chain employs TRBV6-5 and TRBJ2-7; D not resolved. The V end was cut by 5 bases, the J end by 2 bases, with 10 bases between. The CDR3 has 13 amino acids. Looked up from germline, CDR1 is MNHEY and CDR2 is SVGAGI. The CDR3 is CASSHTGAYEQYF. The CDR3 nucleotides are TGTGCCAGCAGTCATACTGGAGCCTACGAGCAGTACTTC.

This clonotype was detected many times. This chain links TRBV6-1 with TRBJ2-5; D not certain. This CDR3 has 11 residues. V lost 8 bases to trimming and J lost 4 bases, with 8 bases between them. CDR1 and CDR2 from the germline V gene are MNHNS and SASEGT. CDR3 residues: CASLQRETQYF. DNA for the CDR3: TGTGCCAGCTTGCAGAGAGAGACCCAGTACTTC.

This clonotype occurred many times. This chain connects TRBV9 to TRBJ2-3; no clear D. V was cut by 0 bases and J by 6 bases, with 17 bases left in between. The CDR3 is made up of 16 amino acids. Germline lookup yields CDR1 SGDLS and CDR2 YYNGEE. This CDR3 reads CASSVDGSGGRDTQYF. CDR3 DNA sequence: TGTGCCAGCAGCGTAGACGGTTCGGGCGGTCGGGATACGCAGTATTTT.

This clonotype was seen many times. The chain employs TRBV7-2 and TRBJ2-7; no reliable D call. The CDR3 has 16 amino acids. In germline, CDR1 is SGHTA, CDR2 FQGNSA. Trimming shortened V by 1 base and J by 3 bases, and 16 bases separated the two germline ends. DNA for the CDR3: TGTGCCAGCAGCTTAGACTTTGGAGTCTCCCTCTACGAGCAGTACTTC. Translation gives CASSLDFGVSLYEQYF.

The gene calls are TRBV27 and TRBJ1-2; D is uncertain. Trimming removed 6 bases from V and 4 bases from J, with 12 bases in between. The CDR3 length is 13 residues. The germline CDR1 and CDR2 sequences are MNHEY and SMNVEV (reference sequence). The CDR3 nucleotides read TGTGCCAGCAGACTAACAATGTCCTATGGCTACACCTTC. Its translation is CASRLTMSYGYTF.

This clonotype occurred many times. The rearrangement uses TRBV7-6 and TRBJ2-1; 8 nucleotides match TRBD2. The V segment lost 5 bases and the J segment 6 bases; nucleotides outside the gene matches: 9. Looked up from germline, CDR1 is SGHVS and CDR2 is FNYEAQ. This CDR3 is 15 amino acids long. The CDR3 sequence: CASSPTSALANEQFF. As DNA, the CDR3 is TGTGCCAGCAGCCCGACTAGCGCCCTCGCCAATGAGCAGTTCTTC.

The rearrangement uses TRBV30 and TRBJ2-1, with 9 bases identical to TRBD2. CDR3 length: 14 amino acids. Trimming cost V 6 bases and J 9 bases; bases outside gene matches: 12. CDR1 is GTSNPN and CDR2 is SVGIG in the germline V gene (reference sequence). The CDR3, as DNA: TGTGCCTGTTCCTGGCGGGCGGGAGGGGGTGAGCAGTTCTTC. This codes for CACSWRAGGGEQFF. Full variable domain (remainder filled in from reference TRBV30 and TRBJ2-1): SQTIHQWPATLVQPVGSPLSLECTVEGTSNPNLYWYRQAAGRGLQLLFYSVGIGQISSEVPQNLSASRPQDRQFILSSKKLLLSDSGFYLCACSWRAGGGEQFFGPGTRLTVL.